This T cell receptor beta chain was observed in a study of blood T cell repertoires in COVID-19. Across the whole study: The analysed material was cDNA or gDNA that came from T cells, B-cell-depleted T cells, or PBMCs.

The CDR3 runs to 13 residues. V lost 4 bases, J lost 3 bases, and 10 bases lay in between. Per germline, CDR1 SGHVS and CDR2 FQNEAQ. As handled by the study authors: Reference gene primer amplification in the assay estimated nucleated cell counts. Produced via immunoSEQ multiplex PCR; TCRdb's table is partial and in-frame only. V and J calls and clone size are given by that table; D and trimming were obtained from the DNA. The sample lists 50,000 to 65,000 clones, 60% to 75% occurring once. This clone was picked up a small number of times. The TCR comes from a woman of 80 years or more with acute or convalescent COVID-19. Sequencing was carried out using peripheral blood. V gene TRBV7-8 combines with J gene TRBJ2-7, with a tentative D call TRBD1 (6 bases). CDR3 coding DNA: TGTGCCAGCAGCTCGGACAGCTTCTACGAGCAGTACTTC. This encodes CASSSDSFYEQYF.